The T cell receptor beta chain under discussion was sequenced for a study of CD8 T cells in ankylosing spondylitis. Study-wide points: Blood of patients with ankylosing spondylitis appeared to be characterized by a TCR beta motif of several highly homologous variants.

In this sample, this clonotype turned up a few times. As yet, its antigen is unknown. V lost 2 bases to trimming and J lost 6 bases; unmatched junction nucleotides: 5. Germline loops: CDR1 DFQATT, CDR2 SNEGSKA (reference sequence). This CDR3 comprises 14 residues. Each CDR3 protein is one row after TCRdb ran MiXCR on the 5' RACE reads. This table holds roughly 200,000 distinct CDR3 sequences, roughly 13% found once. The rearrangement uses TRBV20-1 and TRBJ1-1; 11 nucleotides line up with TRBD1. The sequenced material came from blood, either unsorted or a sorted T cell fraction (not recorded which). The receptor comes from a male donor with ankylosing spondylitis or in good health (not recorded which). CDR3 sequence: CSARPGTGGPEAFF. The DNA of the CDR3 is TGCAGTGCTAGACCCGGGACAGGGGGGCCTGAAGCTTTCTTT.